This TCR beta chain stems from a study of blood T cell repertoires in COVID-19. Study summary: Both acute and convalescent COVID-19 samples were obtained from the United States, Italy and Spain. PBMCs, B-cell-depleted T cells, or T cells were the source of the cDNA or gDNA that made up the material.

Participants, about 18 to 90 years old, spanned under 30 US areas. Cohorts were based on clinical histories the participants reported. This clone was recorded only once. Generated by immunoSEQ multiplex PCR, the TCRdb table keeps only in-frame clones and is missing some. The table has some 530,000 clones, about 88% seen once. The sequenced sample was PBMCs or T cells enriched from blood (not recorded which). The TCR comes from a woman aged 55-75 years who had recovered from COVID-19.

CDR3 in amino acids: CASIMRAGRMAEAFF. CDR3 bases: TGTGCCAGCATTATGAGGGCAGGGAGGATGGCTGAAGCTTTCTTT. The V call is TRBV2, the J call TRBJ1-1, with a possible D match to TRBD1 (5 bases). Germline-derived CDR1 and CDR2 are SNHLY and FYNNEI. The CDR3 loop spans 15 amino acids. V lost 7 bases and J 6 bases, leaving 21 bases between the germline ends.